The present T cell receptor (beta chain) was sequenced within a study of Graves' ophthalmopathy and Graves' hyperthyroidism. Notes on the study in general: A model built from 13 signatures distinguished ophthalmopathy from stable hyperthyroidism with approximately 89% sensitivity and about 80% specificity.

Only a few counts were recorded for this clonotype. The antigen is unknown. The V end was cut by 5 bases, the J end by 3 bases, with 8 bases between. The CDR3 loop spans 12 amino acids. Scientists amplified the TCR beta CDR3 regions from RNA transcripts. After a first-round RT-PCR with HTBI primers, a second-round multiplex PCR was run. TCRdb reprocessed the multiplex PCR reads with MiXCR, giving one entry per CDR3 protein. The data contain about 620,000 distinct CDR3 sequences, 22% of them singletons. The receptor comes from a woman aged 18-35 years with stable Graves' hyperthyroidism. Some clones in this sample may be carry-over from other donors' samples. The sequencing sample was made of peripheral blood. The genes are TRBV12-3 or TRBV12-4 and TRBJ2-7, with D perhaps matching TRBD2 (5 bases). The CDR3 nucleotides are TGTGCCAGCAGTATTGGACTCTACGAGCAGTACTTC. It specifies CASSIGLYEQYF.